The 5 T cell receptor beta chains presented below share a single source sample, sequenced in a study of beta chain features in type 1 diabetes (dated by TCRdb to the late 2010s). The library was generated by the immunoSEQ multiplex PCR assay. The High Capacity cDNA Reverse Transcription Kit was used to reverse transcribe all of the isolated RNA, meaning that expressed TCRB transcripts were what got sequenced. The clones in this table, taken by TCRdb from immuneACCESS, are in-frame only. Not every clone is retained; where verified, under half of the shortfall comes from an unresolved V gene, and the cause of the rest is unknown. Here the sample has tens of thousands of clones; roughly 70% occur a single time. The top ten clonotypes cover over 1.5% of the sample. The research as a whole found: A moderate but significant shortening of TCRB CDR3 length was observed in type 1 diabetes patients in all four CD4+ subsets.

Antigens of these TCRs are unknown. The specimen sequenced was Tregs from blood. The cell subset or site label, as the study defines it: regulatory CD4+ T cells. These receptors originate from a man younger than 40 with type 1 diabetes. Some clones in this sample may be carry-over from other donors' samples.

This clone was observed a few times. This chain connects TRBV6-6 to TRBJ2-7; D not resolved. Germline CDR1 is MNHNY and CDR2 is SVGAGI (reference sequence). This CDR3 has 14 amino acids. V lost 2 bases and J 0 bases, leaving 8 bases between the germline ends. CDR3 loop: CASSYETNSYEQYF. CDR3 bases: TGTGCCAGCAGTTACGAAACTAACTCCTACGAGCAGTACTTC.

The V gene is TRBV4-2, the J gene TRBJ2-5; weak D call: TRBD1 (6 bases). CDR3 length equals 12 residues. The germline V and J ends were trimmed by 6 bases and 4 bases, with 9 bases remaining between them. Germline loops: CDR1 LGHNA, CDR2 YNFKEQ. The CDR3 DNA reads TGTGCCAGCAGGAGAGGGGGAGAGACCCAGTACTTC. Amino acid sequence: CASRRGGETQYF.

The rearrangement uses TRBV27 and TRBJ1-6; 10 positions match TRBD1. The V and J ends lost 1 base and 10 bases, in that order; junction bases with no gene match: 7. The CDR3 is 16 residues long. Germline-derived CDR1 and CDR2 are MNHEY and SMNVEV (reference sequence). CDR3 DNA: TGTGCCAGCAGTTTATACTGGGGACAGGGGAACTCACCCCTCCACTTT. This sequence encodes CASSLYWGQGNSPLHF.

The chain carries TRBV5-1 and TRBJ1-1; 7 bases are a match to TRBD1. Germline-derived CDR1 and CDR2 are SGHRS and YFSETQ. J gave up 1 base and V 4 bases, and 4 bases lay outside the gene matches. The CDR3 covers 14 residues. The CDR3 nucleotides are TGCGCCAGCAGCCCAAGACAGGGGAACACTGAAGCTTTCTTT. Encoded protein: CASSPRQGNTEAFF.

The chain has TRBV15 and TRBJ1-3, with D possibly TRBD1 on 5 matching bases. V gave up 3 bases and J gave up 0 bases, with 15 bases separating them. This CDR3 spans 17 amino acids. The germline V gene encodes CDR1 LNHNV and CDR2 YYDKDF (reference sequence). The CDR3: CATSSITGIGSGNTIYF. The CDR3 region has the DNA TGTGCCACCAGCAGCATTACAGGAATTGGCTCTGGAAACACCATATATTTT.